Described below is a single TCR beta chain sequence and its context. This clonotype has a handful of counts. Its antigen specificity is not known. Per-base qualities were not stored, and no clone one base away is much larger. This record belongs to a study of post-analysis software for immune sequencing data (dated by TCRdb to between 2014 and 2017). About the full investigation: The recorded disease courses included relapsing-remitting, secondary progressive and progressive-relapsing multiple sclerosis, and some patients had no subtype annotation. The multiple sclerosis patient repertoires were compared with roughly twelve previously published healthy control repertoires from donors aged roughly 6 to 25 years. A subset of samples was prepared in parallel using single-end sample barcoding, then pooled and co-amplified after Illumina adapter ligation. What the work shows at the level of the full study, not this receptor alone: Strong co-clustering of samples prepared in the same batch was shown by direct clustering with F measure, prompting a batch-effect correction. Compared with controls, multiple sclerosis patients had significantly lower normalized Chao1 diversity, a finding suggesting substantial peripheral T-cell clonal expansion. The control group was slightly older than the multiple sclerosis patient group. Roughly 5 TRBV segments, including TRBV5-6, TRBV5-1 and TRBV20-1, were significantly more frequent in patients than controls.

Taken from cysteine to phenylalanine, the CDR3 has 16 residues. Of the read, only the CDR3 DNA is kept; its 48 bases are in frame from base 1. CDR1 and CDR2 are drawn from the germline V gene: SGHRS, YFSETQ. Germline trimming amounts to 0 bases on V and 4 bases on J, with 4 as the count of junction bases outside the gene matches. The time point tag for this specimen amounts to: second blood draw from one MS patient after hematopoietic stem cell transplantation. TCR beta repertoires were profiled from peripheral blood of 10 to 15 young patients with multiple sclerosis to demonstrate the VDJtools post-analysis software. The patients with multiple sclerosis were children and adolescents between roughly 6 and 15 years of age. Receptor amplification or capture employed PCR. The instrument given in TCRdb is Illumina HiSeq 2500. To reduce PCR and sequencing biases, unique molecular identifiers were built into the TCR beta cDNA libraries. Every 1 to 10 million input T cells yielded approximately 500,000 cDNA molecules, meaning each molecule approximated one T cell. The same protocol used for the earlier healthy control dataset was applied to prepare and sequence the patient libraries. Within a given batch, samples were prepared together, multiplexed and sequenced on the same HiSeq lane. Under the source paper's analysis protocol: Raw barcoded reads were processed with MIGEC, and single-read molecular identifier groups were discarded before consensus assembly and CDR3 extraction. VDJtools was used for post-analysis of the clonotype tables, with diversity normalized by down-sampling every dataset to the smallest sample size. In repertoire overlap clustering, CDR3 amino acid sequences, but not nucleotide sequences, were matched to correct batch-related cross-sample contamination. TCRdb itself trimmed the public reads at Q25 with fastp, ran MiXCR and retained productive beta chains. Identical CDR3 protein sequences are pooled into one entry, listed with their most common genes and DNA. What appears here as the V and J calls and clone size reflects TCRdb's work, not the paper's. For this sample there are 150,000 to 200,000 distinct CDR3 sequences; around 36% appear just once. 25% to 35% of the sample lies in the top ten.

The sequence derives from a girl under 18 with multiple sclerosis. Donor details come from another sample of the same person, matched by shared clones. This receptor chain uses TRBV5-1 and TRBJ2-1; the junction holds 10 bases that match TRBD2. The source material was blood, sampled after autologous hematopoietic stem cell transplantation. The bases are TGCGCCAGCAGCTTGGTATTAGCGGGAGGTTACAATGAGCAGTTCTTC. The translation is CASSLVLAGGYNEQFF.